This passage covers 2 T cell receptor beta chains from one sample sequenced in a study of CD8 T cells in ankylosing spondylitis. Study outcomes and limitations: Seven to nine highly homologous variants made up a TCR beta motif, and this motif appeared characteristic of ankylosing spondylitis blood.

Their recognized antigens are unknown. A single record per CDR3 protein comes from TCRdb applying MiXCR to the 5' RACE reads. The sample includes approximately 540,000 distinct CDR3 sequences, about 13% seen only once; the top ten take almost 7%. Sequenced input: blood, either unsorted or a sorted T cell fraction (not recorded which). All receptors derive from a male donor with ankylosing spondylitis.

The DNA for the CDR3 is TGTGCCAGCAGTTTAGCCCCAGGGACGGGAACTGAAGCTTTCTTT. It is translated as CASSLAPGTGTEAFF. V is TRBV12-3 or TRBV12-4 and J is TRBJ1-1, with a possible D match to TRBD1 (5 bases). This CDR3 spans 15 amino acids. Trimming left V 0 bases short and J 5 bases short, with 13 bases between.

V and J are TRBV7-9 and TRBJ2-1, with 8 bases identical to TRBD2. The CDR3 runs to 12 residues. CDR1 is SEHNR, CDR2 FQNEAQ, per germline (reference sequence). J lost 14 bases, V lost 1 base, and 4 bases had no gene match. CDR3 loop: CASSLVPGGKFF. The CDR3, as DNA: TGTGCCAGCAGCTTAGTTCCGGGGGGGAAGTTCTTC.